This T cell receptor beta chain was recovered during a study of blood T cell repertoires in COVID-19. V lost 5 bases, J lost 6 bases, and 17 bases lay in between. Germline CDR1 KGHSH, CDR2 LQKENI. The CDR3 loop spans 14 amino acids. Authors' methods: Estimation of nucleated cell counts was performed using reference gene primer amplification. TCRdb's table, derived via immunoSEQ multiplex PCR, lists solely in-frame clones and lacks some. V and J calls and clone size are those listed in that table; D and trimming were worked out from the DNA. This table has roughly 210,000 clones, around 87% appearing once. Participants were placed into cohorts based on the clinical history they reported.

The material sequenced was PBMCs or T cells enriched from blood (not recorded which). The V and J genes are TRBV18 and TRBJ2-7; D remains ambiguous. The receptor was isolated from a man aged 25-45 years in a cohort exposed to, infected with or recovered from COVID-19 (not recorded which). In DNA, the CDR3 is TGTGCCAGCTCAGCGTACGGGTCGTTCCTCGAGCAGTACTTC. It is translated as CASSAYGSFLEQYF.